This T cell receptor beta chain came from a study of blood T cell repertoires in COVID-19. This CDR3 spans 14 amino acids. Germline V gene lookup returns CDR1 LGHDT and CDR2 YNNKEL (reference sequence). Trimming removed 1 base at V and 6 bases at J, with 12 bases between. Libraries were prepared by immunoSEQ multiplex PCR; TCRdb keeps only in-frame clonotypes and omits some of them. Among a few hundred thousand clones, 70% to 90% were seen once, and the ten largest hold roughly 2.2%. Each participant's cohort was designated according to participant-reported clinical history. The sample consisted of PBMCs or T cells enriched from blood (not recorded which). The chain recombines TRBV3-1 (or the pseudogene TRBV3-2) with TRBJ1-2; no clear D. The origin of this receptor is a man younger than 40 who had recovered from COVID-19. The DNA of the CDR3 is TGTGCCAGCAGCCAAGGGAGACTGGCCGATGGCTACACCTTC. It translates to CASSQGRLADGYTF.